The present entry profiles one TCR beta chain with its context. This entry is derived from a study of cytomegalovirus exposure and HLA in healthy donors. The CDR3 covers 12 residues. CDR1 MDHEN and CDR2 SYDVKM come from the germline V gene. V dropped 6 bases and J dropped 3 bases, with 9 bases sitting between them. The PCR made use of 60 Vbeta and 13 Jbeta primers. Profiled with immunoSEQ multiplex PCR; TCRdb holds only in-frame clones, not every one. The data hold 100,000 to 150,000 clones, with around 76% observed a single time. Sequencing was carried out using PBMCs. The V gene is TRBV28, the J gene TRBJ2-7; possible D gene TRBD1, 6 bases. This clonotype was sampled from a male donor in good health and CMV-seronegative. In DNA, the CDR3 is TGTGCCAGCAGCCAACAGGGCTACGAGCAGTACTTC. Translated: CASSQQGYEQYF.